This TCR beta chain was documented in a study of blood T cell repertoires in COVID-19 (dated by TCRdb to 2020 to 2022). Some background on the complete study: Samples covering the acute and convalescent phases of COVID-19 were provided by collaborators in the United States, Italy and Spain. HLA class I and class II types, where available, came from metadata supplied by the sample provider rather than from assay-based typing. Samples were obtained from the ongoing ImmuneRACE study (first 160 participants) and from 1,254 subjects provided by 6 global collaborators. A freely available public database, intended as a resource for researchers studying the immune response to SARS-CoV-2, is where the repertoires were released. Sample metadata almost always included a de-identified subject ID, COVID-19 status, age in years and sex. Deeply sampled blood TCRbeta repertoires from subjects exposed to, actively infected with, or recovered from COVID-19 were included in the dataset. The prospective study material was composed of cDNA or gDNA derived from T cells, B-cell-depleted T cells, or PBMCs.

The collaborating institutions used their own protocols to collect whole blood in K2EDTA tubes. For TCRbeta analysis, collaborator samples were shipped as frozen whole blood, as isolated PBMCs, or as DNA extracted from either sample type. TCRbeta CDR3 regions were amplified from genomic DNA using the immunoSEQ Assay, a bias-controlled multiplex PCR. The study's processing was this. The number of nucleated cells in each sample was estimated from the amplification of reference gene primers within the assay. To quantify the absolute abundance of each unique TCRbeta CDR3 rearrangement, sequence reads were collapsed and filtered. Productive Simpson clonality was computed per sample as the square root of Simpson's diversity index over productive rearrangements. TCRdb limited this immuneACCESS table to in-frame rearrangements with V and J called. A share of clones is missing; checked studies link under half to unresolved V genes, and the rest is unexplained. V, J and clone size reflect that table, while D and trimming were determined from the DNA. The sample has some 45,000 clones on record, roughly 89% of them singletons. The ten biggest clones cover 15% of the sample.

Summary of the overall study and its limitations: Clinical and demographic metadata were provided uncurated, with the amount varying by source and participant.

The CDR3 sequence holds 14 residues, the cysteine and phenylalanine included. CDR3 DNA only is kept here, 42 bases in frame from base 1. The CDR1 and CDR2 encoded by the germline V gene are SGHRS and YFSETQ. V trim: 3 bases; J trim: 4 bases; unmatched bases: 5. Turning to this clone: Its antigen remains unidentified. Within one base of it there is no much larger clone, and no base qualities were kept.

The specimen sequenced was peripheral blood. This sequence was found in a man aged 60 to 75 with active COVID-19. Recombination joined TRBV5-1 with TRBJ1-1, with 8 central nucleotides matching TRBD1. The DNA is TGCGCCAGCAGCTCTTCAGGGGGCCCCACTGAAGCTTTCTTT. Its translation is CASSSSGGPTEAFF.